Reported below is one T cell receptor (beta chain). The antigen remains undetermined. This specimen comes from a study of OX40 agonist ivuxolimab in advanced cancers. Overall study findings and caveats: Doses of 0.1 to 3.0 mg/kg were accompanied by clonal expansion of CD4+ and CD8+ blood T cells by week 6.

The CDR3 length is 12 residues. The germline V gene has CDR1 LNHDA and CDR2 SQIVND (reference sequence). Trimming shortened V by 2 bases and J by 7 bases, and 9 bases separated the two germline ends. TCRdb's table, derived via immunoSEQ multiplex PCR, lists solely in-frame clones and lacks some. Among tens of thousands of clones listed, 80% to 90% were seen once. This TCR came from an adult with an advanced solid tumor such as melanoma, head and neck, liver or kidney cancer. This chain uses TRBV19 with TRBJ2-7; unclear D gene. This sample comprised CD4+ or CD8+ T cells sorted from blood, obtained in a trial of the OX40 agonist ivuxolimab. In DNA form, the CDR3 reads TGTGCCAGTAGTATACCCGCAGGAGAGCAGTACTTC. Translating gives CASSIPAGEQYF.